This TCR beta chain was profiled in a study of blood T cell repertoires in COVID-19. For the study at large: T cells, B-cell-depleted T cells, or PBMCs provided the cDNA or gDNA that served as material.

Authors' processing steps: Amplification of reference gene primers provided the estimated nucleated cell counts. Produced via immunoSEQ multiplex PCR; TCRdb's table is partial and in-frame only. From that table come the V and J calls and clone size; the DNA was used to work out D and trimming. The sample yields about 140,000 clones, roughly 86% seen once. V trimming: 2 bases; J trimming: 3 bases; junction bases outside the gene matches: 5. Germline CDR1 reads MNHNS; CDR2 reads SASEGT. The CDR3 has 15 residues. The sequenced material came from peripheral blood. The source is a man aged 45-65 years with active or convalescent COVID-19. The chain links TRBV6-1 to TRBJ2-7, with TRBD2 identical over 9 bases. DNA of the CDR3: TGTGCCAGCAGTGAAAACCCTAGCGGGATCTACGAGCAGTACTTC. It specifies CASSENPSGIYEQYF.